This T cell receptor beta chain stems from a study of multiple sclerosis patients with progressive multifocal leukoencephalopathy. Broader study findings: Before and during natalizumab, the clones expanded at PML already existed. At PML onset, no shared TRBV or TRBJ gene usage was seen. It is unclear whether the findings reflect JC virus infection or general immunocompromise. Less diverse TRB repertoires were suggested in most PML patients.

The time point is: around six months of natalizumab therapy. Note on this clone: The antigen is not known.

The V end was cut by 0 bases, the J end by 1 base, with 13 bases between. Germline lookup yields CDR1 MNHEY and CDR2 SVGAGI. The CDR3 consists of 16 residues. Using immunoSEQ multiplex PCR, the repertoire was profiled, and TCRdb retains in-frame clones only, with some absent. There are 25,000 to 35,000 clones in the sample; under 90% occur only once, and 1.5% lies in the top ten. The source is a human donor with multiple sclerosis. Here the sequenced sample was PBMCs, taken from a patient treated with natalizumab. The chain recombines TRBV6-5 with TRBJ2-7; possible D gene TRBD1, 7 bases. CDR3 protein: CASSYSRDSDSYEQYF. CDR3 DNA sequence: TGTGCCAGCAGTTACTCGCGGGACAGCGATTCCTACGAGCAGTACTTC.